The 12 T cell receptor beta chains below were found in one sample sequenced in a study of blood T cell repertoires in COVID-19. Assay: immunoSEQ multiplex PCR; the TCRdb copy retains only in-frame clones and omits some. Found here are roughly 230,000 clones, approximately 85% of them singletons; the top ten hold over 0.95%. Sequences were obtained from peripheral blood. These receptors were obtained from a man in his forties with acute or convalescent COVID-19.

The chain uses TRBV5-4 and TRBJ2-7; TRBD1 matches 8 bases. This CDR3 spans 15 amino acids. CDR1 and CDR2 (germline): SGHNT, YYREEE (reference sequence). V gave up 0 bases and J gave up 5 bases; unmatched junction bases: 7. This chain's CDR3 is CASSLGQGNWNEQYF. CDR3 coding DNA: TGTGCCAGCAGCTTGGGACAGGGGAATTGGAACGAGCAGTACTTC.

The CDR3 loop is CASSQAPGQTQFF. Written as DNA, the CDR3 is TGCGCCAGCAGCCAAGCCCCGGGACAGACTCAGTTCTTC. This rearrangement joins TRBV4-3 to TRBJ2-1, with 7 bases lining up with TRBD1. Trimming removed 1 base from V and 13 bases from J; junction bases left unmatched: 7. The CDR3 length is 13 residues. Germline-derived CDR1 and CDR2 are LGHNA and YSLEER.

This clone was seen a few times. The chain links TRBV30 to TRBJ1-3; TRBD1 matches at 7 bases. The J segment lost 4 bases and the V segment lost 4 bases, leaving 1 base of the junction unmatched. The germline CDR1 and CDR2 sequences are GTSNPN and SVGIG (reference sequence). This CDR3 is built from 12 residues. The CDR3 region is CAWKGAGNTIYF. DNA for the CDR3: TGTGCCTGGAAGGGGGCCGGAAACACCATATATTTT.

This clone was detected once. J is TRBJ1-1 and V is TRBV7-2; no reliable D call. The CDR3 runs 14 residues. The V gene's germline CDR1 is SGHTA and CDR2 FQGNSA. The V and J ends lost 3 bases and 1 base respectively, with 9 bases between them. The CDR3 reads CASSFSTPNTEAFF. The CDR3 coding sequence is TGTGCCAGCAGCTTTTCTACGCCGAACACTGAAGCTTTCTTT.

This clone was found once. This chain's CDR3 is CASSPRPGTGNSVTRVDTQYF. Written as DNA, the CDR3 is TGTGCCAGCAGCCCAAGACCCGGGACAGGGAACTCAGTAACGCGGGTAGATACGCAGTATTTT. The chain carries TRBV9 and TRBJ2-3; 9 bases map to TRBD1. V dropped 4 bases and J dropped 5; count of bases not matched to a gene: 26. Per germline, CDR1 SGDLS and CDR2 YYNGEE. This CDR3 has 21 residues.

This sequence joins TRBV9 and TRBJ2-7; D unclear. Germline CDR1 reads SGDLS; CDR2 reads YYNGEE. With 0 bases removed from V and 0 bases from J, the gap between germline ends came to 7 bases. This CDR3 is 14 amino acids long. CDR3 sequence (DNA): TGTGCCAGCAGCGTAGGTACTAACTCCTACGAGCAGTACTTC. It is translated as CASSVGTNSYEQYF.

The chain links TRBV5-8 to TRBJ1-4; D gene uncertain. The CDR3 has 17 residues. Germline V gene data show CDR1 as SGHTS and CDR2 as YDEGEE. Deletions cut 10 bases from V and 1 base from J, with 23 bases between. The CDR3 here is CAGTLLRGVVTNEKLFF. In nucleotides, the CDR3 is TGTGCCGGCACCCTCCTTCGGGGAGTTGTAACTAATGAAAAACTGTTTTTT.

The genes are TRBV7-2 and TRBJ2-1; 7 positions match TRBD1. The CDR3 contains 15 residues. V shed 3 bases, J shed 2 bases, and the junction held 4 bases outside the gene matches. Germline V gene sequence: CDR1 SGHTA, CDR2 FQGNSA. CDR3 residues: CASSLLTGTYNEQFF. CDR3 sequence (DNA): TGTGCCAGCAGCTTGCTGACAGGGACCTACAATGAGCAGTTCTTC.

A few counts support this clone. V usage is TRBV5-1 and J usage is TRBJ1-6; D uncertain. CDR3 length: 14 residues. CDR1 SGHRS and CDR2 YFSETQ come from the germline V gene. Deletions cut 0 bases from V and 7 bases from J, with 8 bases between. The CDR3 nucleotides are TGCGCCAGCAGCTTGGTGGTTAGCAATTCACCCCTCCACTTT. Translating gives CASSLVVSNSPLHF. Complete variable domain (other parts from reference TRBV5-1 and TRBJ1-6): KAGVTQTPRYLIKTRGQQVTLSCSPISGHRSVSWYQQTPGQGLQFLFEYFSETQRNKGNFPGRFSGRQFSNSRSEMNVSTLELGDSALYLCASSLVVSNSPLHFGNGTRLTVT.

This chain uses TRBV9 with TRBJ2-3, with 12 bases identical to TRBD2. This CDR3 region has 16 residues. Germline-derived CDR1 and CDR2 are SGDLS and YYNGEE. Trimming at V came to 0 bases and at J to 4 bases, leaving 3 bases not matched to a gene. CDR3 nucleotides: TGTGCCAGCAGCGTAGGCCCTAGCGGGGGGGCAGATACGCAGTATTTT. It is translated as CASSVGPSGGADTQYF.

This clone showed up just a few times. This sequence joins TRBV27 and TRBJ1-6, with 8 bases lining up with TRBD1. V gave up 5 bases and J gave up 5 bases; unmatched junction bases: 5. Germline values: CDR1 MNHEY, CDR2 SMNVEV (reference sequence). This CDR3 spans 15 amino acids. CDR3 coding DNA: TGTGCCAGCAGTGGCAACAGGGGGAATAATTCACCCCTCCACTTT. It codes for CASSGNRGNNSPLHF.

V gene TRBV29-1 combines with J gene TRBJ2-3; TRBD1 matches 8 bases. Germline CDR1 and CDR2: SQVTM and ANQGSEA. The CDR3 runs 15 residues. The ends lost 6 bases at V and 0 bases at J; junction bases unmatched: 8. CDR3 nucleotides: TGCAGCGTCACTGCCCGGACAGGGAGCACAGATACGCAGTATTTT. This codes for CSVTARTGSTDTQYF.